A selection of T cell receptor beta chains follows, all from one sample in a study of T cell responses to AZD1222 COVID-19 vaccine. Clones were sequenced by immunoSEQ multiplex PCR, and TCRdb holds only the in-frame ones, with some missing. Among about 270,000 clones listed, around 92% were seen once. The sequences come from peripheral blood, collected 28 days after the second AZD1222 dose. Every receptor here comes from an adult who received the AZD1222 COVID-19 vaccine. Each CDR3 is given without its conserved first and last residue.

v_gene	CDR3aa
TRBV5-4	ASSLLAASRTGELF
TRBV18	ASSPLFRNQPQH
TRBV5-1	ASSLGEGATGELF
TRBV3-1/TRBV3-2	ASSPGGGEAQH
TRBV18	ASSPQGTANTEAF
TRBV7-2	ASSPDITNQPQH
TRBV6-5	ASTAGQGGRQPQH
TRBV7-9	ASLSGTGVTGELF
TRBV4-3	ASRRGQGFTGELF
TRBV18	ASSPTRDSPLH
TRBV27	ASSRRGLKSTDTQY
TRBV28	ASSRGTEYQPQH
TRBV19	ASSDVGGTRYGYT
TRBV6-5	ASSYSNRDYEKLF
TRBV10-2	ASKEFEPGYGYT
TRBV4-1	ASSQDTTNTGELF
TRBV28	ASSRPGNYGYT
TRBV28	ASRRNYNSPLH
TRBV5-4	ASSSPKEDSPLH
TRBV9	ASSAQGGGNQPQH
TRBV13	ASSLLGRNTEAF
TRBV6-2/TRBV6-3	ASSYRGGLANTGELF
TRBV2	ASRGTSGVTDTQY
TRBV28	ASTWDGNSNQPQH
TRBV11-1	ASSPLAGGRNIQY
TRBV29-1	SIERESTDEQF
TRBV19	ASSFPGLAIYNEQF
TRBV19	ASSSDRASGQPQH
TRBV4-1	ASSQVRGGGASDTQY
TRBV2	ASILAGAGNEQF
TRBV18	ASSPEETQY
TRBV2	ASSLGRGETQY
TRBV9	ASSVRGSGGPSSYNEQF
TRBV11-2	ASSLDTGTEAF
TRBV6-4	ASSEGLVGYNEQF
TRBV18	ASSPGTRSSYNEQF
TRBV28	ASSSGGRNYGYT
TRBV24-1	ATSDLLRNEQY
TRBV30	AWSRFRDSNQPQH
TRBV4-3	ASSQDRAVYT
TRBV2	ASSEVGLGYGYT
TRBV5-1	ASSLAQGPYEQY
TRBV4-1	ASSQALGATLLTLH
TRBV18	ASSPPGGRTEAF
TRBV29-1	SVGQGNYGYT
TRBV4-1	ASSRGNRASGANVLT
TRBV28	ASSFLRGHYEQY
TRBV6-6	ASGPRGGSNYGYT
TRBV5-1	ASSLEVSGSYEQY
TRBV6-5	ASSRDTGELF
TRBV7-9	ASSGVGRGANTEAF
TRBV3-1/TRBV3-2	ASSPGRGLYGYT
TRBV11-1	ASSFQGIPDEQY